The 29 T cell receptor beta chains below come from one sample, sequenced in a study of control samples from healthy donors and cancer patients. The assay was immunoSEQ multiplex PCR, and TCRdb's table has in-frame clones only and misses some. The profile covers 150,000 to 200,000 clones, with more than 90% appearing a single time and 1.2% to 1.5% taken by the ten largest. Sequenced material: blood. Source of these receptors: a man aged 25 to 45 in good health.

The J gene is TRBJ1-5, the V gene TRBV19; no reliable D call. Germline lookup yields CDR1 LNHDA and CDR2 SQIVND (reference sequence). Trimming removed 9 bases at V and 1 base at J, with 10 bases between. The CDR3 extends over 13 amino acids. Here the CDR3 DNA reads TGTGCCAGCAACCCGGCCAGCAATCAGCCCCAGCATTTT. This sequence encodes CASNPASNQPQHF.

The rearrangement uses TRBV5-4 and TRBJ2-3, with 11 bases that match TRBD2. Germline V CDR1 and CDR2: SGHNT, YYREEE (reference sequence). The CDR3 totals 18 residues. The trim removed 3 bases at V and 4 bases at J, leaving 13 bases unmatched. The CDR3 DNA reads as TGTGCCAGCAGCTCCCGAGGCTTTCTAGCGGGAGGCCCAGATACGCAGTATTTT. It encodes CASSSRGFLAGGPDTQYF. The variable domain in full, with the rest retrieved from reference TRBV5-4 and TRBJ2-3, is ETGVTQSPTHLIKTRGQQVTLRCSSQSGHNTVSWYQQALGQGPQFIFQYYREEENGRGNFPPRFSGLQFPNYSSELNVNALELDDSALYLCASSSRGFLAGGPDTQYFGPGTRLTVL.

The chain links TRBV3-1 (or the pseudogene TRBV3-2) to TRBJ2-7; TRBD1 or TRBD2 may be the D gene (6 bases each). Trimming removed 4 bases from V and 4 bases from J, with 8 bases in between. Germline loops: CDR1 LGHDT, CDR2 YNNKEL (reference sequence). The CDR3 has 12 amino acids. CDR3 region: CASSRRGYEQYF. DNA of the CDR3: TGTGCCAGCAGCCGGAGGGGGTACGAGCAGTACTTC.

CDR3 DNA sequence: TGCGCCAGCAAGCACATCTTCACCGGTGTTGACGGGCAAGAGACCCAGTACTTC. It specifies CASKHIFTGVDGQETQYF. The chain couples TRBV4-1 to TRBJ2-5; D remains ambiguous. The CDR3 length is 18 residues. Deletions cut 7 bases from V and 2 bases from J, with 26 bases between. Germline V CDR1 and CDR2: MGHRA, YSYEKL.

The rearrangement joins TRBV29-1 to TRBJ2-3; 12 positions agree with TRBD2. The V and J ends lost 1 base and 3 bases, in that order; junction bases with no gene match: 2. Germline V lookup: CDR1 SQVTM, CDR2 ANQGSEA. This CDR3 comprises 15 residues. The DNA for the CDR3 is TGCAGCGTTGAAGGACTAGCGGGAGTTACAGATACGCAGTATTTT. The encoded protein is CSVEGLAGVTDTQYF.

This rearrangement joins TRBV5-4 to TRBJ1-6, with D perhaps TRBD1 (6 bases). The CDR3 length is 16 residues. Trimming shortened V by 2 bases and J by 6 bases, and 15 bases separated the two germline ends. The V gene's germline CDR1 is SGHNT and CDR2 YYREEE (reference sequence). The CDR3 reads CASSLGRTEGNSPLHF. CDR3 DNA sequence: TGTGCCAGCAGCTTAGGGAGGACAGAGGGTAATTCACCCCTCCACTTT.

The gene calls are TRBV5-1 and TRBJ2-3; the match to TRBD2 covers 9 bases. The CDR3 totals 13 residues. Losses at the gene ends were 6 bases for V and 4 bases for J; bases not matched to a gene: 3. Per germline, CDR1 SGHRS and CDR2 YFSETQ. CDR3 in amino acids: CASMRGGADTQYF. The CDR3 nucleotides read TGCGCCAGCATGCGGGGGGGAGCAGATACGCAGTATTTT.

The chain employs TRBV5-6 and TRBJ2-3; D is possibly TRBD2 (6 bases). V lost 4 bases to trimming and J lost 4 bases, with 16 bases between them. The CDR3 spans 15 residues. The V gene's germline CDR1 is SGHDT and CDR2 YYEEEE. The CDR3 is CASSTPPGAADTQYF. In nucleotides, the CDR3 is TGTGCCAGCAGCACCCCCCCGGGAGCTGCAGATACGCAGTATTTT.

V gene TRBV27 combines with J gene TRBJ2-3; 15 bases are a match to TRBD2. Germline loops: CDR1 MNHEY, CDR2 SMNVEV (reference sequence). The length of the CDR3 is 18 residues. With V trimmed by 4 bases and J by 1 base, 6 bases remained unmatched. The chain's CDR3 is CASSSGLAGGLGTDTQYF. The CDR3 nucleotides are TGTGCCAGCAGTTCCGGACTAGCGGGAGGGCTTGGCACAGATACGCAGTATTTT.

The chain links TRBV18 to TRBJ1-1, with D possibly being TRBD1 (5 bases). Trimming cost V 2 bases and J 8 bases, with 12 bases left between them. The CDR3 runs to 13 residues. Germline CDR1 reads KGHSH; CDR2 reads LQKENI. The CDR3 reads CASSPGDRREAFF. In DNA form, the CDR3 reads TGTGCCAGCTCACCAGGCGACAGAAGAGAAGCTTTCTTT.

CDR3 residues: CASSLPRVIYEQYF. Here the CDR3 DNA reads TGTGCCAGCAGCTTACCCAGGGTGATTTACGAGCAGTACTTC. This chain uses TRBV11-2 with TRBJ2-7, with D possibly matching TRBD1 (5 bases). There are 14 residues in the CDR3. Germline V gene lookup returns CDR1 SGHAT and CDR2 FQNNGV. Deletions cut 2 bases from V and 4 bases from J, with 12 bases between.

The rearrangement links TRBV23-1 to TRBJ1-4; no clear D gene. TRBV23-1 is reported as an ORF; its role is uncertain. Trimming left V 8 bases short and J 0 bases short, with 13 bases between. There are 15 residues in the CDR3. CDR3 loop: CASVGFESTNEKLFF. The CDR3 DNA follows: TGCGCCAGCGTGGGGTTCGAGTCAACTAATGAAAAACTGTTTTTT.

This clone was seen a single time. The V and J genes are TRBV5-8 and TRBJ2-6; no clear D gene. The germline CDR1 and CDR2 sequences are SGHTS and YDEGEE. The V end lost 4 bases, the J end lost 2 bases, and 10 bases lay between the germline ends. This CDR3 has 15 residues. CDR3 sequence (DNA): TGTGCCAGCAGCGGTAGGGTCCCTGGGGCCAACGTCCTGACTTTC. This translates into CASSGRVPGANVLTF.

The V and J genes are TRBV5-1 and TRBJ2-3; the match to TRBD1 covers 9 bases. The V and J ends lost 4 bases and 1 base, in that order; junction bases with no gene match: 7. Germline V gene data show CDR1 as SGHRS and CDR2 as YFSETQ. CDR3 length: 16 amino acids. The CDR3 DNA sequence: TGCGCCAGCAGCCCTCCCCGACAGGGGGGCACAGATACGCAGTATTTT. This encodes CASSPPRQGGTDTQYF.

V usage is TRBV28 and J usage is TRBJ2-7; TRBD2 matches 11 bases. Germline trimming cut 6 bases from V and 2 bases from J; bases unmatched to any gene: 6. Germline V CDR1 and CDR2: MDHEN, SYDVKM. This CDR3 spans 15 amino acids. CDR3 in DNA: TGTGCCAGCAGACTGACTAGCGGGGCGACCTACGAGCAGTACTTC. Translated: CASRLTSGATYEQYF.

This clone was observed a single time. This sequence joins TRBV5-1 and TRBJ2-3, with D possibly being TRBD2 (6 bases). The CDR3 spans 17 residues. Germline loops: CDR1 SGHRS, CDR2 YFSETQ. Trimming shortened V by 0 bases and J by 1 base, and 15 bases separated the two germline ends. The CDR3 nucleotides read TGCGCCAGCAGCTTGGCCTCTCTTGGGACTCGCACAGATACGCAGTATTTT. Amino acid sequence: CASSLASLGTRTDTQYF.

In this sample, this clone turned up once. The chain recombines TRBV27 with TRBJ1-1; 7 bases agree with TRBD1. The CDR3 sequence is 14 residues long. Per the germline V gene, CDR1 is MNHEY and CDR2 is SMNVEV (reference sequence). V dropped 7 bases and J dropped 6; count of bases not matched to a gene: 11. The DNA of the CDR3 is TGTGCCAGCACAGTCCGACAGGGAACCTCTGAAGCTTTCTTT. Its translation: CASTVRQGTSEAFF.

The chain has TRBV9 and TRBJ2-5; 7 positions agree with TRBD1. The V segment lost 3 bases and the J segment 2 bases; nucleotides outside the gene matches: 1. Germline loops: CDR1 SGDLS, CDR2 YYNGEE. The CDR3 consists of 13 residues. The CDR3 sequence is CASSEGQQETQYF. The DNA of the CDR3 is TGTGCCAGCAGCGAGGGACAGCAAGAGACCCAGTACTTC.

This sequence joins TRBV7-2 and TRBJ1-3, with D unresolved. The CDR3 length is 12 residues. From germline, CDR1 is SGHTA and CDR2 FQGNSA. V lost 5 bases to trimming and J lost 9 bases, with 11 bases between them. The CDR3 DNA follows: TGTGCCAGCAGCCCTAGGTTGGGCACCATATATTTT. As protein: CASSPRLGTIYF.

The J gene is TRBJ2-6, the V gene TRBV5-4; 12 bases fit TRBD2. The germline CDR1 and CDR2 sequences are SGHNT and YYREEE (reference sequence). Germline trimming cut 4 bases from V and 0 bases from J; bases unmatched to any gene: 5. The CDR3 spans 18 residues. DNA of the CDR3: TGTGCCAGCAGCGGTGGACTAGCGGGATACTCTGGGGCCAACGTCCTGACTTTC. It is translated as CASSGGLAGYSGANVLTF.

The V gene is TRBV5-8, the J gene TRBJ1-6, with 7 bases fitting TRBD1. Germline values: CDR1 SGHTS, CDR2 YDEGEE. The CDR3 sequence is 14 residues long. The trim removed 4 bases at V and 7 bases at J, leaving 5 bases unmatched. The chain's CDR3 is CASSTGQMNSPLHF. The CDR3 DNA reads as TGTGCCAGCAGCACGGGACAGATGAATTCACCCCTCCACTTT.

The V and J genes are TRBV19 and TRBJ2-1; 8 nucleotides agree with TRBD2. V gave up 6 bases and J gave up 3 bases; unmatched junction bases: 7. This CDR3 contains 15 residues. The germline V gene has CDR1 LNHDA and CDR2 SQIVND (reference sequence). The CDR3 reads CASRNSGSHYNEQFF. In DNA, the CDR3 is TGTGCCAGTAGAAACAGCGGGAGCCACTACAATGAGCAGTTCTTC.

V and J are TRBV20-1 and TRBJ2-2; D remains ambiguous. The CDR3 sequence is 11 residues long. V lost 7 bases and J 5 bases, leaving 8 bases between the germline ends. Germline CDR1 reads DFQATT; CDR2 reads SNEGSKA (reference sequence). The CDR3 spells CSVKGTGELFF. CDR3 nucleotide sequence: TGCAGTGTCAAAGGGACCGGGGAGCTGTTTTTT.

V is TRBV19 and J is TRBJ1-5, with 7 bases aligning to TRBD1. Trimming cost V 4 bases and J 2 bases; bases outside gene matches: 14. The CDR3 consists of 18 residues. The germline V gene encodes CDR1 LNHDA and CDR2 SQIVND (reference sequence). DNA of the CDR3: TGTGCCAGTAGTACCCAGGGGGAAGCCCGTCCGGGCAATCAGCCCCAGCATTTT. This translates into CASSTQGEARPGNQPQHF.

V gene TRBV10-3 combines with J gene TRBJ1-5, with 7 bases lining up with TRBD1. The CDR3 runs 19 residues. The germline CDR1 and CDR2 sequences are ENHRY and SYGVKD. V lost 0 bases to trimming and J lost 4 bases; unmatched junction nucleotides: 15. CDR3 region: CAISESGISGTAINQPQHF. CDR3 nucleotide sequence: TGTGCCATCAGTGAGTCGGGGATTTCCGGGACAGCTATTAATCAGCCCCAGCATTTT.

This chain connects TRBV5-1 to TRBJ2-5, with D possibly matching TRBD1 (5 bases). Germline V gene lookup returns CDR1 SGHRS and CDR2 YFSETQ. Trimming took 3 bases from V and 2 from J, leaving 14 bases between them. The CDR3 runs 15 residues. This chain's CDR3 is CASSSLPGIQETQYF. CDR3 nucleotide sequence: TGCGCCAGCAGCTCCCTGCCAGGGATACAAGAGACCCAGTACTTC.

The sample holds a few counts of this clone. The rearrangement links TRBV28 to TRBJ2-2, with 10 bases identical to TRBD2. V lost 2 bases, J lost 4 bases, and 4 bases stayed unmatched. Per germline, CDR1 MDHEN and CDR2 SYDVKM. The CDR3 consists of 16 residues. CDR3 in amino acids: CASSLKSSGSTGELFF. The CDR3 DNA follows: TGTGCCAGCAGTTTAAAGTCTAGCGGGAGCACCGGGGAGCTGTTTTTT.

The CDR3 reads CASTDSAAGGAGQAFF. The CDR3 coding sequence is TGTGCCAGTACCGACAGCGCGGCAGGGGGCGCCGGTCAAGCTTTCTTT. The J gene is TRBJ1-1, the V gene TRBV19; the match to TRBD1 covers 8 bases. The V gene end was trimmed by 7 bases and the J gene end by 9 bases; junction bases not matched to a gene: 19. This CDR3 is built from 16 residues. Germline CDR1 and CDR2: LNHDA and SQIVND (reference sequence).

The CDR3 spells CASSIDHGTQDTQYF. As DNA, the CDR3 is TGTGCCAGTAGTATAGATCATGGGACTCAGGATACGCAGTATTTT. The rearrangement joins TRBV19 to TRBJ2-3; D perhaps matches TRBD2 (6 bases). Germline CDR1 and CDR2: LNHDA and SQIVND (reference sequence). The CDR3 spans 15 residues. V lost 0 bases, J lost 6 bases, and 13 bases lay in between.